This TCR beta chain was documented in a study of cytomegalovirus exposure and HLA in healthy donors. Study background: An analysis done earlier identified more than 100 million unique TCR beta sequences from about 179 million T cells.

As concerns this clone: The junction departs from germline at one end; a sequencing error may be responsible.

This CDR3 contains 15 residues. Germline values: CDR1 SGHTA, CDR2 FQGNSA. Primers: 60 Vbeta forward and 13 Jbeta reverse. Per the study methods: A later analysis counted 65 million to 95 million unique TCR beta chains, 9.5 million to 13 million shared. Produced via immunoSEQ multiplex PCR; TCRdb's table is partial and in-frame only. V, J and clone size are those of that table, while D and trimming were read from the DNA. The sample holds around 60,000 clones, around 68% seen once. The source of this sequence is a man between 50 and 59 years old in good health and CMV-seropositive. The rearrangement links TRBV7-2 to TRBJ2-5, with TRBD2 as a possible D gene (5 bases). The sequencing sample was made of PBMCs. DNA for the CDR3: TGTGCCAGCAGCTTAGTGTGGGAGAACCAGGAGACCCAGTACTTC. Its protein is CASSLVWENQETQYF. Complete variable domain (other parts from reference TRBV7-2 and TRBJ2-5): GAGVSQSPSNKVTEKGKDVELRCDPISGHTALYWYRQSLGQGLEFLIYFQGNSAPDKSGLPSDRFSAERTGGSVSTLTIQRTQQEDSAVYLCASSLVWENQETQYFGPGTRLLVL.